Below are 12 T cell receptor beta chains sequenced from a single sample in a study of T cells in Graves' hyperthyroidism and ophthalmopathy. RNA transcripts served as the template for amplifying TCR beta CDR3 regions. TCR CDR3 underwent first-round RT-PCR with the HTBI primer set. TCRdb reprocessed the multiplex PCR reads with MiXCR, giving one entry per CDR3 protein. This sample carries about 640,000 distinct CDR3 sequences, less than 25% of them seen once, and the ten largest clones take more than 30%. Sequenced material: blood. Every receptor here comes from a man younger than 45 with Graves' ophthalmopathy.

The chain couples TRBV5-1 to TRBJ2-3, with D perhaps TRBD1 or TRBD2 (5 bases each). This CDR3 has 18 residues. Germline V CDR1 and CDR2: SGHRS, YFSETQ. V shed 0 bases and J shed 2 bases, with 19 bases lying between them. The CDR3 nucleotides are TGCGCCAGCAGCTTGGGGGGGACCACAAGCGGCGCCACAGATACGCAGTATTTT. It is translated as CASSLGGTTSGATDTQYF.

The chain links TRBV27 to TRBJ2-7; perhaps TRBD2 as D (5 bases). The CDR3 runs to 14 residues. Germline V lookup: CDR1 MNHEY, CDR2 SMNVEV (reference sequence). V lost 5 bases and J 1 base, leaving 12 bases between the germline ends. The DNA for the CDR3 is TGTGCCAGCAGTAATTCGGGATTGTCCTACGAGCAGTACTTC. Its translation: CASSNSGLSYEQYF.

There are many counts of this clonotype. V usage is TRBV6-6 and J usage is TRBJ1-5; unclear D gene. The CDR3 contains 15 residues. The germline V and J ends were trimmed by 0 bases and 3 bases, with 9 bases remaining between them. Germline-derived CDR1 and CDR2 are MNHNY and SVGAGI (reference sequence). As DNA, the CDR3 is TGTGCCAGCAGTTACTCACGGGCCGCCAATCAGCCCCAGCATTTT. Its protein is CASSYSRAANQPQHF.

This chain uses TRBV6-1 with TRBJ1-2; no definite D call. The CDR3 length is 15 residues. Trimming removed 6 bases from V and 2 bases from J, with 16 bases in between. Germline V gives CDR1 MNHNS, CDR2 SASEGT. The chain's CDR3 is CASSSQKTGNYGYTF. CDR3 in DNA: TGTGCCAGCAGCAGCCAGAAGACCGGCAACTATGGCTACACCTTC.

This clonotype was observed once. This chain connects TRBV5-1 to TRBJ1-4; D gene ambiguous. Germline values: CDR1 SGHRS, CDR2 YFSETQ. The CDR3 runs 13 residues. V was shortened by 4 bases and J by 3 bases, with 7 bases between the two germline ends. The DNA of the CDR3 is TGCGCCAGCAGCCCCTCTCCTAATGAAAAACTGTTTTTT. Protein: CASSPSPNEKLFF. Variable domain in full (rest from reference TRBV5-1 and TRBJ1-4): KAGVTQTPRYLIKTRGQQVTLSCSPISGHRSVSWYQQTPGQGLQFLFEYFSETQRNKGNFPGRFSGRQFSNSRSEMNVSTLELGDSALYLCASSPSPNEKLFFGSGTQLSVL.

The gene calls are TRBV6-1 and TRBJ2-2; no clear D. V was clipped by 11 bases and J by 0 bases, with 7 bases between them. CDR1 is MNHNS, CDR2 SASEGT, per germline. The CDR3 extends over 12 amino acids. The CDR3 here is CAGPANTGELFF. The DNA for the CDR3 is TGTGCCGGACCAGCGAACACCGGGGAGCTGTTTTTT.

This clonotype was counted many times. The chain employs TRBV7-2 and TRBJ2-1; the match to TRBD2 covers 12 bases. The V and J ends lost 5 bases and 8 bases, in that order; junction bases with no gene match: 10. The germline CDR1 and CDR2 sequences are SGHTA and FQGNSA. CDR3 length equals 16 residues. CDR3 nucleotides: TGTGCCAGCAGCCCCTCGACTAGCGGGAGACTACATGAGCAGTTCTTC. As protein: CASSPSTSGRLHEQFF.

This clonotype was observed many times. The V call is TRBV7-2, the J call TRBJ2-7; possible D gene TRBD1, 6 bases. The CDR3 consists of 20 residues. Germline lookup yields CDR1 SGHTA and CDR2 FQGNSA. The germline V and J ends were trimmed by 4 bases and 1 base, with 29 bases remaining between them. The CDR3 is CASSSPRDTLRRYRSYEQYF. CDR3 DNA sequence: TGTGCCAGCAGCTCTCCTCGGGACACCCTTAGAAGGTACAGGTCCTACGAGCAGTACTTC.

The V call is TRBV2, the J call TRBJ2-1; TRBD1 aligns across 8 bases. The CDR3 extends over 14 amino acids. In germline, CDR1 is SNHLY, CDR2 FYNNEI. After removal of 10 bases from V and 8 bases from J, the junction contained 13 bases not matched to a gene. Written as DNA, the CDR3 is TGTGCCACCCACGGGAGACAGGGGAGTGATGAGCAGTTCTTC. Residues: CATHGRQGSDEQFF.

With respect to this clonotype: A read error may produce the germline difference seen at one junction end. The V and J genes are TRBV3-1 and TRBJ2-7; D uncertain. The J call may be faulty, since TRBJ2-1 better matches the DNA end. The CDR3 is 12 amino acids. Germline V gene sequence: CDR1 LGHDT, CDR2 YNNKEL (reference sequence). The CDR3 DNA is TGTGCCGGCAGTCGTCTAGAATACGAGCAGTTCTTC. Amino acids: CAGSRLEYEQFF.

About this clonotype itself: The CDR3 does not end in the conserved phenylalanine or tryptophan, so this is likely a read error. This chain connects TRBV27 to TRBJ2-6, with D unclear. The CDR3 contains 17 residues. Trimming left V 3 bases short and J 0 bases short, with 12 bases between. Germline assignment: CDR1 MNHEY and CDR2 SMNVEV (reference sequence). CDR3 coding DNA: TGTGCCAGCAGTTTGGACCTTCGGAGCTCTGGGGCCAACGTCCTGACTCTC. Its protein is CASSLDLRSSGANVLTL.

This clonotype has just a few counts. The J gene is TRBJ2-1, the V gene TRBV30, with a possible D match to TRBD1 (5 bases). CDR1 and CDR2 (germline): GTSNPN, SVGIG (reference sequence). V was cut by 4 bases and J by 4 bases, with 11 bases left in between. The CDR3 totals 13 residues. The CDR3 DNA sequence: TGTGCCTGGACCAGACAGCAATACAATGAGCAGTTCTTC. Protein product: CAWTRQQYNEQFF.